A single sample gave rise to the 19 T cell receptor beta chains below, sequenced in a study of blood T cell repertoires in COVID-19. The protocol was immunoSEQ multiplex PCR, while the TCRdb copy is restricted to in-frame clones and leaves out a portion. Found here are hundreds of thousands of clones, around 90% of them singletons; the top ten hold more than 0.7%. The sample consisted of peripheral blood. These receptors all come from a man aged 60-69 years with COVID-19, enrolled during active disease.

A single count supports this clone. The gene calls are TRBV7-2 and TRBJ2-7; tentatively, D is TRBD1 (5 bases). Per the germline V gene, CDR1 is SGHTA and CDR2 is FQGNSA. CDR3 size: 15 residues. The V and J ends lost 0 bases and 2 bases respectively, with 11 bases between them. CDR3 DNA sequence: TGTGCCAGCAGCTTAGCGAAAGGGGCACCCTACGAGCAGTACTTC. This encodes CASSLAKGAPYEQYF.

This chain links TRBV14 with TRBJ2-2, with TRBD1 as a possible D gene (6 bases). Trimming took off 4 bases at V and 8 bases at J, with 11 bases between the two ends. Germline V gene lookup returns CDR1 SGHDN and CDR2 FVKESK. The CDR3 loop spans 13 amino acids. CDR3 region: CASSRGQLGELFF. The DNA for the CDR3 is TGTGCCAGCAGCCGAGGACAGTTAGGGGAGCTGTTTTTT.

The chain combines TRBV18 with TRBJ1-1, with TRBD1 identical over 10 bases. V lost 3 bases and J lost 5; bases outside the gene matches: 6. CDR1 KGHSH and CDR2 LQKENI come from the germline V gene. This CDR3 region has 15 residues. DNA for the CDR3: TGTGCCAGCTCACCCCGACAGGGGGCAAGGACTGAAGCTTTCTTT. It encodes CASSPRQGARTEAFF.

This sequence joins TRBV25-1 and TRBJ1-2; 8 positions match TRBD1. The ends lost 7 bases at V and 7 bases at J; junction bases unmatched: 2. The CDR3 sequence is 11 residues long. Germline V gene sequence: CDR1 MGHDK, CDR2 SYGVNS. CDR3 sequence: CASMTGVGYTF. CDR3 in DNA: TGTGCCAGCATGACAGGGGTTGGCTACACCTTC.

The chain is built from TRBV29-1 and TRBJ1-6; D not resolved. In germline, CDR1 is SQVTM, CDR2 ANQGSEA. Trimming cost V 3 bases and J 7 bases, with 10 bases left between them. CDR3 length: 13 amino acids. The CDR3 here is CSVEENENSPLHF. The CDR3 DNA reads TGCAGCGTTGAGGAGAATGAGAATTCACCCCTCCACTTT.

This chain joins TRBV24-1 and TRBJ2-2, with 8 bases identical to TRBD2. Per germline, CDR1 KGHDR and CDR2 SFDVKD. Trimming removed 4 bases from V and 3 bases from J; junction bases left unmatched: 6. There are 16 residues in the CDR3. In nucleotides, the CDR3 is TGTGCCACCAGTGACCCCGGGAGGGGGGACACCGGGGAGCTGTTTTTT. Amino acid sequence: CATSDPGRGDTGELFF.

The rearrangement uses TRBV28 and TRBJ2-1; TRBD2 is a possible D gene (6 bases). Per the germline V gene, CDR1 is MDHEN and CDR2 is SYDVKM. Trimming left V 2 bases short and J 6 bases short, with 11 bases between. The CDR3 consists of 14 residues. The CDR3 here is CASSLRAGINEQFF. In nucleotides, the CDR3 is TGTGCCAGCAGTTTACGGGCGGGGATCAATGAGCAGTTCTTC. Drawing the rest from reference TRBV28 and TRBJ2-1, the complete variable domain is DVKVTQSSRYLVKRTGEKVFLECVQDMDHENMFWYRQDPGLGLRLIYFSYDVKMKEKGDIPEGYSVSREKKERFSLILESASTNQTSMYLCASSLRAGINEQFFGPGTRLTVL.

The CDR3 sequence: CASSPRSGQDGYTF. The CDR3 DNA reads as TGTGCCAGCAGCCCTAGGAGCGGGCAGGATGGCTACACCTTC. The genes are TRBV3-1 (or the pseudogene TRBV3-2) and TRBJ1-2; D not certain. Trimming removed 4 bases from V and 6 bases from J, with 15 bases in between. The length of the CDR3 is 14 residues. Germline V gene data show CDR1 as LGHDT and CDR2 as YNNKEL (reference sequence).

The gene calls are TRBV3-1 (or the pseudogene TRBV3-2) and TRBJ2-1; D perhaps matches TRBD2 (6 bases). Trimming removed 0 bases at V and 3 bases at J, with 6 bases between. Germline V CDR1 and CDR2: LGHDT, YNNKEL (reference sequence). The CDR3 contains 14 residues. The CDR3 DNA reads TGTGCCAGCAGCCAAGAGGGACTCTACAATGAGCAGTTCTTC. It is translated as CASSQEGLYNEQFF.

The chain carries TRBV19 and TRBJ2-2, with TRBD2 as a possible D gene (6 bases). The CDR3 is made up of 16 amino acids. Germline values: CDR1 LNHDA, CDR2 SQIVND (reference sequence). Trimming removed 7 bases from V and 4 bases from J, with 19 bases in between. The CDR3 loop reads CASNPPSGRSTGELFF. The DNA for the CDR3 is TGTGCCAGTAACCCACCCTCAGGGAGGTCCACCGGGGAGCTGTTTTTT.

For this clone: At one boundary the junction diverges from the germline segment, which might be a read error. The chain links TRBV7-7 to TRBJ2-2, with 7 bases identical to TRBD1. Germline V gene data show CDR1 as SSHAT and CDR2 as FNYEAQ (reference sequence). This CDR3 contains 18 residues. CDR3 sequence reads: CASSLGARQGTNTGELFF. The CDR3 DNA reads TGTGCTAGCAGCTTAGGGGCCCGACAGGGAACGAACACCGGGGAGCTGTTTTTT.

The rearrangement joins TRBV4-1 to TRBJ1-1; 9 nucleotides match TRBD1. The germline gives CDR1 MGHRA, CDR2 YSYEKL. The length of the CDR3 is 15 residues. The ends lost 6 bases at V and 3 bases at J; junction bases unmatched: 8. The CDR3 sequence is CASSPPGTGYTEAFF. In DNA, the CDR3 is TGCGCCAGCAGTCCCCCCGGGACAGGGTACACTGAAGCTTTCTTT.

The table lists this clone with a count of one. V is TRBV28 and J is TRBJ2-1, with D tentatively TRBD2 (5 bases). This CDR3 is built from 13 residues. Germline CDR1 is MDHEN and CDR2 is SYDVKM. Trimming left V 5 bases short and J 9 bases short, with 14 bases between. The CDR3 sequence: CASSPGRAGEQFF. CDR3 coding DNA: TGTGCCAGCAGTCCCGGCCGGGCGGGTGAGCAGTTCTTC. Full variable domain (rest looked up from reference TRBV28 and TRBJ2-1): DVKVTQSSRYLVKRTGEKVFLECVQDMDHENMFWYRQDPGLGLRLIYFSYDVKMKEKGDIPEGYSVSREKKERFSLILESASTNQTSMYLCASSPGRAGEQFFGPGTRLTVL.

The rearrangement links TRBV6-5 to TRBJ1-1, with TRBD1 matching 8 bases. CDR1 and CDR2 (germline): MNHEY, SVGAGI. CDR3 length equals 13 residues. The V segment lost 6 bases and the J segment 11 bases; nucleotides outside the gene matches: 11. The CDR3 DNA sequence: TGTGCCAGCAGGGAGGACAGGGTACTTGCGGCTTTCTTT. Translated: CASREDRVLAAFF.

J is TRBJ2-5 and V is TRBV19; 7 bases line up with TRBD1. This CDR3 is 18 amino acids long. The junction had 16 bases not matched to a gene; V was cut back by 5 bases and J by 1 base. The germline V gene encodes CDR1 LNHDA and CDR2 SQIVND (reference sequence). The CDR3 bases are TGTGCCAGTAGTGGAGTGACAGGGCGTCTTCGTTTCCAAGAGACCCAGTACTTC. This sequence encodes CASSGVTGRLRFQETQYF. Supplemented by reference TRBV19 and TRBJ2-5, the full variable domain reads DGGITQSPKYLFRKEGQNVTLSCEQNLNHDAMYWYRQDPGQGLRLIYYSQIVNDFQKGDIAEGYSVSREKKESFPLTVTSAQKNPTAFYLCASSGVTGRLRFQETQYFGPGTRLLVL.

The chain links TRBV19 to TRBJ1-2; TRBD1 is a possible D gene (5 bases). The CDR3 loop spans 15 amino acids. V was pared by 3 bases and J by 2 bases, with 13 bases between. The V gene's germline CDR1 is LNHDA and CDR2 SQIVND (reference sequence). CDR3 sequence: CASSMLQGRNYGYTF. The CDR3 DNA reads TGTGCCAGTAGTATGCTCCAGGGAAGGAACTATGGCTACACCTTC.

The chain uses TRBV7-9 and TRBJ1-4; 7 nucleotides agree with TRBD1. There are 18 residues in the CDR3. CDR1 and CDR2 (germline): SEHNR, FQNEAQ (reference sequence). V lost 1 base to trimming and J lost 8 bases; unmatched junction nucleotides: 16. The chain's CDR3 is CASSLGLGGVRLNEKLFF. CDR3 sequence (DNA): TGTGCCAGCAGCTTAGGCTTAGGGGGCGTCAGGCTCAACGAAAAACTGTTTTTT. Complete variable domain (other parts from reference TRBV7-9 and TRBJ1-4): DTGVSQNPRHKITKRGQNVTFRCDPISEHNRLYWYRQTLGQGPEFLTYFQNEAQLEKSRLLSDRFSAERPKGSFSTLEIQRTEQGDSAMYLCASSLGLGGVRLNEKLFFGSGTQLSVL.

This sequence joins TRBV30 and TRBJ1-2; D is unresolved. CDR1 is GTSNPN and CDR2 is SVGIG in the germline V gene (reference sequence). The CDR3 is made up of 11 amino acids. Trimming took off 4 bases at V and 4 bases at J, with 7 bases between the two ends. Here the CDR3 reads CAWIDFYGYTF. As DNA, the CDR3 is TGTGCCTGGATTGACTTCTATGGCTACACCTTC.

This clone was counted a single time. The chain uses TRBV3-1 (or the pseudogene TRBV3-2) and TRBJ2-1; 11 bases agree with TRBD2. Trimming took 3 bases from V and 3 from J; bases not matched to a gene: 4. The germline V gene has CDR1 LGHDT and CDR2 YNNKEL (reference sequence). The CDR3 runs 16 residues. The CDR3 region is CASSHRLAGFYNEQFF. The CDR3 DNA is TGTGCCAGCAGCCATCGACTAGCGGGGTTCTACAATGAGCAGTTCTTC.